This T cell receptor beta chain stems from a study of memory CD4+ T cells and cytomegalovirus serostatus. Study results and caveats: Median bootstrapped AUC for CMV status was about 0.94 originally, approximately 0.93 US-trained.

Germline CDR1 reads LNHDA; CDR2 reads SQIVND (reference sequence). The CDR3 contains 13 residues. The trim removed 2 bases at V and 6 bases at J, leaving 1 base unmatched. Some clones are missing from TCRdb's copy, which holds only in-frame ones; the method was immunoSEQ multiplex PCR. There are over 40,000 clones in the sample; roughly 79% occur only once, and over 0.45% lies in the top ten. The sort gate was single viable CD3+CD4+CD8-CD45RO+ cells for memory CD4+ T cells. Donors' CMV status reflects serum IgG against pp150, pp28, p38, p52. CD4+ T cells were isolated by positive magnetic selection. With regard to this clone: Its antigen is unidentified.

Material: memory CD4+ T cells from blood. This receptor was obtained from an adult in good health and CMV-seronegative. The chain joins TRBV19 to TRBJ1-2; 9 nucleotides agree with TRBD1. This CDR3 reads CASSIRDRDGYTF. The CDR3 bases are TGTGCCAGTAGTATAAGGGACAGGGATGGCTACACCTTC.